This record covers a single T cell receptor beta chain. The V gene's germline CDR1 is SGHNT and CDR2 YYREEE (reference sequence). Trimming removed 0 bases from V and 0 bases from J; junction bases left unmatched: 10. The CDR3 is 18 amino acids. The protocol was immunoSEQ multiplex PCR, while the TCRdb copy is restricted to in-frame clones and leaves out a portion. The data hold over 60,000 clones, with 82% observed a single time. These data come from a study of blood T cell repertoires in COVID-19. Study details: Donors in the United States, Italy and Spain gave samples during acute or convalescent COVID-19. T cells, B-cell-depleted T cells, or PBMCs provided the cDNA or gDNA that served as material.

The sample taken for sequencing was peripheral blood. V usage is TRBV5-4 and J usage is TRBJ2-3, with TRBD2 matching over 7 bases. The sequence was obtained from an elderly man with active COVID-19. The CDR3 spells CASSLAGRIATSTDTQYF. The CDR3 nucleotides read TGTGCCAGCAGCTTGGCCGGGAGGATCGCGACTAGCACAGATACGCAGTATTTT.